This T cell receptor (beta chain) was recorded in a study of early T cells in non-severe SARS-CoV-2 infection. Overall study context: Chains stayed unpaired after sequencing of bulk RNA from unsorted whole blood.

In its sample, this clonotype was seen many times. Its antigen is not identified. Each single cDNA molecule received a unique molecular identifier. TCRdb itself ran the 5' RACE reads through MiXCR, one entry per CDR3 protein. The table shows about 33,000 distinct CDR3 sequences, with around 5% occurring only once. Trimming cost V 6 bases and J 4 bases; bases outside gene matches: 8. This CDR3 is built from 15 residues. The germline V gene has CDR1 SNHLY and CDR2 FYNNEI. General observations from the study: Database matching using VDJdb favored anti-spike CD8 responses, with private and CD4 specificities left missing.

The sequence was obtained from an adult who was a healthcare worker with PCR-confirmed SARS-CoV-2 infection or an uninfected control (not recorded which). The rearrangement joins TRBV2 to TRBJ2-2, with TRBD1 matching 7 bases. Sequencing was performed on whole blood. The CDR3 loop is CASRRSGQSTGELFF. CDR3 bases: TGTGCCAGCAGAAGATCGGGACAGTCCACCGGGGAGCTGTTTTTT.